Sequencing of this T cell receptor (beta chain) was carried out in a study of identical twins. This clonotype was seen a few times. The CDR3 consists of 12 residues. Germline-derived CDR1 and CDR2 are DFQATT and SNEGSKA (reference sequence). The V and J ends lost 5 bases and 2 bases respectively, with 9 bases between them. TCRdb itself ran the 5' RACE reads through MiXCR, one entry per CDR3 protein. The data hold over 500,000 distinct CDR3 sequences, with roughly a fifth observed a single time. The data were also submitted as part of a second study, on T cells expressing NK-cell markers. From that paper: Among several donors, these clonotypes also ranked first in the CD3+CD56-NKG2C+ fraction.

Source material: CD4+ T cells sorted from blood. The TCR comes from a woman between 18 and 29 years old in good health. The chain joins TRBV20-1 to TRBJ2-5, with D uncertain. CDR3 sequence: CSARSYQETQYF. CDR3 sequence (DNA): TGCAGTGCTCGGAGCTATCAAGAGACCCAGTACTTC.